This T cell receptor beta chain was observed in a study of cytomegalovirus exposure and HLA in healthy donors (TCRdb year 2017). Background for the entire study: An earlier analysis of several hundred of the donors reported approximately 280 Gb of sequence data and some 110 million unique TCR beta sequences obtained from around 190 million T cells. All discovery cohort repertoires had been generated on a single sequencing platform. To predict cytomegalovirus infection status, the study combined high-throughput TCR immunosequencing, statistical association of individual TCRs with disease status, and machine learning. A later genetic analysis took genome-wide SNP genotypes for about three fifths of the roughly 670 donors and used that subset as a discovery cohort. The number of donors typed differed by locus, with 629-630 for A, B, C, DRB1 and DQB1, about 500 for DQA1, about 610 for DPA1, and around 450 for DPB1. An earlier analysis of a few hundred of the donors applied high-throughput TCR beta sequencing to assess whether each TCR beta V gene segment acted as functional or pseudogenic. Donor age, sex, ethnicity and CMV serostatus were compiled together with the repertoire data. Using immunosequencing, the study profiled T cell repertoires from 500 to 800 subjects and related those repertoires to cytomegalovirus serostatus. Class I and class II HLA loci were covered by the typing at four-digit resolution. The study aimed to test whether signatures of past pathogen exposure could be identified by cataloging public T cell receptors. The genetic ancestry cluster associated with self-reported Caucasian donors included 70% to 85% of the roughly 400 genotyped donors. Roughly 300 gigabases of sequencing data and 91 million or so unique TCR sequences made up an early release that covered 500 to 700 HLA-typed donors. A handful of DR-DQ haplotypes were handled as single units for association and clustering because linkage in the cohort was strong. The later analysis used no new phenotypic data to find candidate immune exposures, relying instead on TCR beta sequences and their occurrence across donors. Besides the first cohort of 666 subjects, a separate validation cohort made up of about 120 different subjects was used. Among about 390 genotyped donors of the cohort, an average of about 240,000 unique TCR beta nucleotide sequences were sequenced per donor, around 20% of them non-productive. A later analysis re-analyzed previously published TCR beta repertoires from about 730 donors and added high-resolution HLA genotyping to study TCR occurrence patterns.

The library was obtained by the immunoSEQ multiplex PCR assay. A mixture of 60 forward primers for TCR Vbeta segments and 13 reverse primers for TCR Jbeta segments was used in the multiplex PCR. The CDR3 region of rearranged TCR beta genes was amplified from genomic DNA by a multiplex PCR assay. The Illumina HiSeq System was used to sequence the amplified TCR beta libraries as 87-base-pair reads. On the study's bioinformatics: A later analysis counted tens of millions of unique TCR beta chains across the 666 repertoires, and roughly 11 million of these chains were shared by at least two donors. To remove PCR and sequencing errors, raw reads were error-corrected and collapsed into unique sequences using a nearest-neighbor algorithm that merged closely related sequences. V, D and J gene segments were assigned by aligning CDR3 sequences to IMGT reference sequences. Each retained sequence needed at least a six-nucleotide match to both a V gene segment and a J gene segment. Rearrangements were classified as productive when the CDR3 lacked stop codons and remained in frame with V and J, and all other rearrangements were classified as non-productive. CDR3 was defined according to IMGT convention as the region running from the second conserved V-encoded cysteine to the conserved J-encoded phenylalanine. Sequences without an unambiguous match to a single V gene segment were excluded from the earlier analysis of about 640 of the donors. An earlier analysis of several hundred of the donors called V segments functional above 56.7% productive rearrangements and segregating when the between-donor standard deviation exceeded 5%. A statistical classification framework was built for diagnosing cytomegalovirus status from the catalog of TCR beta chain sequences. In a later analysis, V and J genes were assigned by comparing TCR nucleotide sequences against IMGT/GENE-DB human TR gene sequences. In a later analysis, CDR3 sequences and most-parsimonious VDJ recombination scenarios were assigned using the TCRdist pipeline. In a later analysis, each TCR beta chain was defined by its CDR3 amino acid sequence together with its V-gene family, and reads without a unique V-gene family were excluded. As a way to deal with suspected cross-contamination and a sequencing artifact, a later analysis dropped 450 to 600 nucleotide sequences that were highly shared and had low generation probability. A later analysis calculated a clonal expansion index for each public chain from normalized within-repertoire ranks of inferred template counts. A later analysis computed generation probabilities with a VDJ recombination model fitted to out-of-frame rearrangements, and checked the results against IGoR. Hypergeometric tests were used in a later analysis to score TCR-TCR, TCR-HLA and TCR-CMV co-occurrence, with a repertoire-size bias correction applied to the TCR pairs. False discovery rates were estimated in a later analysis by permuting HLA or CMV assignments 20 times. In a later analysis, co-occurring TCRs were grouped using DBSCAN, and TCRdist sequence similarity was added for clustering within HLA-allele-positive subsets. Co-occurrence clustering excluded repertoires with fewer than 30,000 or more than 120,000 public chains, plus five with anomalous nucleotide sharing. TCRdb holds this immuneACCESS table with in-frame rearrangements only. Some clones are missing; in checked studies, unresolved V genes explain under half, and the rest has no known cause. The V and J calls and clone size come from that table; D and trimming were worked out from the DNA. The sample table lists 200,000 to 250,000 clones, roughly 80% of them with a count of one. About 3.1% of the sample is taken by the ten largest.

What the authors observed across the whole study: The 87-base-pair reads could not distinguish some IMGT-functional V segments, including TRBV6-2 and TRBV6-3, so those segments were excluded. Because counts were too low, about 15 rarely observed V segments, including chromosome 9 orphons, were left out of the earlier analysis of approximately 500 of the donors. HLA typing was unavailable for some donors at each locus, so association tests used only the typed subset. A group of highly shared sequence variants was considered likely to be a technical artifact of the sequencing pipeline. Only TCR beta chains were sequenced in this cohort, and the absence of alpha or paired-chain data limited detectable features. At a false discovery rate of 0.05, a later analysis linked approximately 18,000 TCR beta sequences to specific HLA alleles. Compared with the roughly 670-donor mean, donors in an Asian-associated ancestry cluster had fewer N-insertions in productive TCRs, according to a later genetic analysis. In a later analysis, several top co-occurrence clusters were reported to appear linked to parvovirus B19, influenza, CMV and Epstein-Barr virus. The study listed 164 TCR beta chains as associated with cytomegalovirus. Assigning TCR associations to individual alleles was difficult when HLA alleles, especially DR and DQ, strongly co-occurred. In a later genetic analysis, a missense DCLRE1C variant was associated with V-gene and J-gene trimming of TCR beta chains, and the association was replicated in an independent cohort. Most CMV-associated TCR beta chains appeared to be HLA-restricted in a later analysis, and the HLA associations seemed to be driven largely by CMV exposure. Sequencing depth was assumed to be roughly uniform across donors in the presence/absence analyses, though that assumption may not hold. In vitro tests confirmed that a few of the cytomegalovirus-associated TCR beta chains recognize cytomegalovirus antigens. While some public TCRs were present in many individuals, most TCR sequences turned up only very rarely across donors. The classifier was reported to diagnose cytomegalovirus status with high specificity and sensitivity in both the original and validation cohorts. CMV serostatus was the only immune exposure information available for the cohort. A further reported finding was that TCR beta sequences accurately predicted the HLA-A and HLA-B alleles for most subjects in the first cohort. The authors suggested that the approach could potentially be generalized to other disease states and immunological phenotypes. Correlated functional status among segregating V segments might reflect linkage disequilibrium, but an unknown experimental factor could not be ruled out. Compared with equally common non-associated chains, HLA-associated TCR beta chains in a later analysis were more clonally expanded and had lower generation probabilities. According to a later analysis, TCR association rates differed among HLA loci, with DRB1 alleles showing the most associated TCRs and HLA-C alleles showing the fewest. Broadly in line with IMGT annotations, most TCR beta V segments showed up in productive rearrangements about 87% or about 30% of the time in an earlier analysis of several hundred of the donors.

Comments on this clone: The antigen it recognizes is unknown. There are no base qualities to consult, and no much larger clone falls within one base.

Per the germline V gene (reference sequence), LNHNV is the CDR1 and YYDKDF is the CDR2. At the junction V is shortened by 0 bases and J by 4 bases; bases outside the gene matches: 11. The CDR3, cysteine through phenylalanine, is 18 amino acids long. Just the 54-base CDR3 DNA is kept, in frame starting at base 1. The cohort comprised around 700 healthy bone marrow donors. At the time of sampling, every cohort member was nominally healthy, though immune exposures that went unrecorded were likely present. The donor was CMV seronegative and belonged to the group of 352 seronegative cohort members. A peripheral blood sample was provided by each donor, and peripheral blood mononuclear cells were used for TCR beta sequencing. The Qiagen DNeasy Blood Extraction Kit was used to extract genomic DNA from the blood cell samples.

Material: PBMCs. The V and J genes are TRBV15 and TRBJ2-1, with 8 central nucleotides matching TRBD2. This TCR was recovered from a man between 25 and 39 years old in good health and CMV-seronegative. The CDR3 is CATSRDGRGAANYNEQFF. The DNA sequence is TGTGCCACCAGCAGAGATGGGCGGGGGGCCGCCAATTACAATGAGCAGTTCTTC.